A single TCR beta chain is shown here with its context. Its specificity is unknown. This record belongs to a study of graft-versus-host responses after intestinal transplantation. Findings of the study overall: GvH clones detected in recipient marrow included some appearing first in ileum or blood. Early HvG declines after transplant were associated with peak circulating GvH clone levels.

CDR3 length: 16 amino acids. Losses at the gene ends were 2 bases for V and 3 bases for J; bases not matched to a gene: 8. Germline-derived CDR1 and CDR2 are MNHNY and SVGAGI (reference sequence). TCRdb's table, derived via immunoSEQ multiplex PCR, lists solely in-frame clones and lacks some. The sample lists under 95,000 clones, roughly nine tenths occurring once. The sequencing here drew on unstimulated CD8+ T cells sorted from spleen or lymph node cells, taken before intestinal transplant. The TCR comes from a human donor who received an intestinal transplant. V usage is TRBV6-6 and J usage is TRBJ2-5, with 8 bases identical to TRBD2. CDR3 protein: CASSYLTAGGEETQYF. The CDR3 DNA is TGTGCCAGCAGTTACCTGACGGCGGGGGGAGAAGAGACCCAGTACTTC.